This T cell receptor (beta chain) was identified during a study of cytomegalovirus exposure and HLA in healthy donors. Study observations and caveats: Later genetic work tied a missense DCLRE1C variant to beta-chain V and J trimming. Rates of TCR association differed by HLA locus in a later analysis, with DRB1 highest and HLA-C lowest. Overall, some 160 TCR beta chains were annotated as cytomegalovirus-associated. It was assumed in the presence/absence analyses that sequencing depth was roughly uniform across donors.

PCR employed 60 Vbeta and 13 Jbeta primers. Clones were sequenced by immunoSEQ multiplex PCR, and TCRdb holds only the in-frame ones, with some missing. Altogether roughly 120,000 clones are present, 79% being singletons, with the ten largest covering approximately 4%. For this clone: Its antigen is undetermined.

The CDR3 totals 17 residues. Trimming shortened V by 0 bases and J by 1 base, and 13 bases separated the two germline ends. CDR1 is SGHRS, CDR2 YFSETQ, per germline. Material: PBMCs. V usage is TRBV5-1 and J usage is TRBJ2-2, with D perhaps matching TRBD2 (6 bases). This receptor was identified in a man aged 25 to 45 in good health and CMV-seropositive. Written as DNA, the CDR3 is TGCGCCAGCAGCTTGGGATGGCGGGGCGTGAACACCGGGGAGCTGTTTTTT. It is translated as CASSLGWRGVNTGELFF.